The 3 T cell receptor beta chains reported below all come from one sample, sequenced in a study of lung T cells in sarcoidosis with Löfgren's syndrome. TCRdb analysed the reads with MiXCR anew, one entry per CDR3 protein. The sample has about 19,000 distinct CDR3 sequences, roughly 21% seen once. The sequenced material came from CD4+ T cells from bronchoalveolar lavage. These receptors originate from a human donor with sarcoidosis (Löfgren's syndrome or another form), or a control subject (not recorded which).

The genes are TRBV11-3 and TRBJ2-1; 10 nucleotides agree with TRBD1. The germline V gene has CDR1 SGHNT and CDR2 YENEEA. J gave up 7 bases and V 7 bases, and 4 bases lay outside the gene matches. The CDR3 has 13 amino acids. CDR3 in amino acids: CASTPGQGNEQFF. The CDR3 DNA sequence: TGTGCCAGCACCCCGGGACAGGGGAATGAGCAGTTCTTC. Full variable domain (outside the CDR3, taken from reference TRBV11-3 and TRBJ2-1): EAGVVQSPRYKIIEKKQPVAFWCNPISGHNTLYWYLQNLGQGPELLIRYENEEAVDDSQLPKDRFSAERLKGVDSTLKIQPAELGDSAVYLCASTPGQGNEQFFGPGTRLTVL.

This clonotype has a handful of counts. The chain is built from TRBV19 and TRBJ2-2; D gene ambiguous. The V gene's germline CDR1 is LNHDA and CDR2 SQIVND (reference sequence). Trimming left V 2 bases short and J 11 bases short, with 6 bases between. The CDR3 extends over 11 amino acids. CDR3 DNA sequence: TGTGCCAGTAGTATATGGGGTGAGCTGTTTTTT. It specifies CASSIWGELFF.

Ten or more counts support this clonotype. The chain is built from TRBV20-1 and TRBJ2-7; 15 nucleotides align to TRBD2. Germline V lookup: CDR1 DFQATT, CDR2 SNEGSKA (reference sequence). CDR3 length: 14 amino acids. The ends lost 5 bases at V and 6 bases at J; junction bases unmatched: 5. The CDR3 loop reads CSADGLAGGIEQYF. CDR3 nucleotide sequence: TGCAGTGCTGATGGACTAGCGGGAGGGATCGAGCAGTACTTC.